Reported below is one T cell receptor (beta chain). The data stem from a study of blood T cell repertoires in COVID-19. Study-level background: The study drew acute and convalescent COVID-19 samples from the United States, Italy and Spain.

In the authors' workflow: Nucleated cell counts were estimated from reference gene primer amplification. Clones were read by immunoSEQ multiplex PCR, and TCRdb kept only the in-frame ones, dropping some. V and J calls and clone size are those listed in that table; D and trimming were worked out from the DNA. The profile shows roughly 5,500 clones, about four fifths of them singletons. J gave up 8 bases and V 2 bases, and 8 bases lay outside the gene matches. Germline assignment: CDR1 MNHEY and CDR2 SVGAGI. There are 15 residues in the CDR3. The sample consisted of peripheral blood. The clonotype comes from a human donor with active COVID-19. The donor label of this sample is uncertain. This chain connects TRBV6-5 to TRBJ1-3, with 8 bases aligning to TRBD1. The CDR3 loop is CASSYRQGLGYTIYF. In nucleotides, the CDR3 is TGTGCCAGCAGTTACAGACAGGGGCTCGGATACACCATATATTTT.